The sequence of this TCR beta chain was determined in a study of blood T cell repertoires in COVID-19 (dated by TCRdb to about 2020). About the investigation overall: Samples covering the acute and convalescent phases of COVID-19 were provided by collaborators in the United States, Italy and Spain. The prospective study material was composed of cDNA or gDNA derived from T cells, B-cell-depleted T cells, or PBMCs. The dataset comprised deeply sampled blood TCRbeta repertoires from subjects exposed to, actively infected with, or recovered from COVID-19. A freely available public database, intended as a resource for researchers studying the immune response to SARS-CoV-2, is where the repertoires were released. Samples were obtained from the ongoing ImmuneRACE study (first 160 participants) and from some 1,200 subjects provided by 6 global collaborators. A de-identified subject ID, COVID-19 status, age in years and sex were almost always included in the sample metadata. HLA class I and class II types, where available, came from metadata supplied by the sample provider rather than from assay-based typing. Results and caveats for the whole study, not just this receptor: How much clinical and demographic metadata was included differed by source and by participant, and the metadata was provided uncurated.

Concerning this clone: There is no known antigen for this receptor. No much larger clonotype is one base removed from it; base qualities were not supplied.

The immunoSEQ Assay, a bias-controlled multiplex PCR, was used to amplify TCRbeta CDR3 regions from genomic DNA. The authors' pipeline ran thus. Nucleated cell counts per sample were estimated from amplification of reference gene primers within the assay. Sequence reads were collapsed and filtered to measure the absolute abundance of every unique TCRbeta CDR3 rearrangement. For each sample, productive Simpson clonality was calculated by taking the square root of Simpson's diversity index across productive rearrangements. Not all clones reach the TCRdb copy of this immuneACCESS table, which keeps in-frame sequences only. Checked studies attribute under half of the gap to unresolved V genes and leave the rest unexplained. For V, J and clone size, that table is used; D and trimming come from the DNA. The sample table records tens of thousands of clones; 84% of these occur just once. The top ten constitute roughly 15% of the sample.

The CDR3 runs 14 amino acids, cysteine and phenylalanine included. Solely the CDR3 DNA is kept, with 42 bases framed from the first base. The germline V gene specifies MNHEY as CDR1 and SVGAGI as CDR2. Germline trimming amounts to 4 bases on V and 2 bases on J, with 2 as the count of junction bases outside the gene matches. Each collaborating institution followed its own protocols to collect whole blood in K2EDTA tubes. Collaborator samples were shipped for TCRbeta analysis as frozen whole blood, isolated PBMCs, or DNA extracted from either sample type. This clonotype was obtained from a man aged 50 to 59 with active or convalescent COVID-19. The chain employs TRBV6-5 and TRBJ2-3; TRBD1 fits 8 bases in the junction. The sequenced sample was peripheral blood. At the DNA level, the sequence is TGTGCCAGCAGTTCGGACAGGGCCACAGATACGCAGTATTTT. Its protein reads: CASSSDRATDTQYF.